This T cell receptor beta chain was observed in a study of shared clonotypes between healthy human individuals. Points on this clone: The sample carries other DNA sequences with the same CDR3.

This table comes from immunoSEQ multiplex PCR, and its TCRdb copy is limited to in-frame clones, with some not included. The repertoire holds over 2 million clones, with about 90% as singletons. CDR3 size: 16 residues. CDR1 and CDR2 (germline): SGHRS, YFSETQ. With 0 bases clipped from V and 0 bases from J, the junction kept 3 bases outside the gene matches. Sequences were obtained from naive CD4+ T cells from PBMCs. Specified subset: CD45RA+ positively selected. This clonotype was obtained from a young man in good health. Some clones in this sample may be carry-over from other donors' samples. The chain employs TRBV5-1 and TRBJ2-3, with 8 bases lining up with TRBD2. CDR3 DNA: TGCGCCAGCAGCTTGGAACTAGCGGCAAGCACAGATACGCAGTATTTT. Its protein product is CASSLELAASTDTQYF.